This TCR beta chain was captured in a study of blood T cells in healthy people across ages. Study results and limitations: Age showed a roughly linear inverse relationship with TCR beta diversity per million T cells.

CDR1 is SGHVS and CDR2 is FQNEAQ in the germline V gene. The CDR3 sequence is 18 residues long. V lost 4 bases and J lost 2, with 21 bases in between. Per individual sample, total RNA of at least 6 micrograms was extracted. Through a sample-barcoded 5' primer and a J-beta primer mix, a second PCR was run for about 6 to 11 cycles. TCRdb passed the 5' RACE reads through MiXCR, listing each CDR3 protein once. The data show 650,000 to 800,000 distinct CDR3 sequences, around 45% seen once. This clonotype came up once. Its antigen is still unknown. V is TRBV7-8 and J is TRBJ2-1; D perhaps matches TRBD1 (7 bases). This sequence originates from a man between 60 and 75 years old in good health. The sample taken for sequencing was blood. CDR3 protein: CASSSRQGGVSTYNEQFF. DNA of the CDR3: TGTGCCAGCAGCTCTCGACAGGGAGGAGTTTCAACCTACAATGAGCAGTTCTTC.